The 7 T cell receptor beta chains in this list originate from one sample, sequenced in a study of blood T cell repertoires in COVID-19 (dated by TCRdb to about 2020). The library came from the immunoSEQ multiplex PCR assay. TCRdb stores this immuneACCESS table with in-frame sequences only. Part of the clones is absent; in the studies checked, under half of the shortfall reflects unresolved V genes, and no reason is known for the rest. The sample includes some 120,000 clones, with approximately 87% observed a single time. The leading ten clones occupy under 3% of the sample. The sequencing input was peripheral blood. The source of these receptors is a young man with acute or convalescent COVID-19.

This chain connects TRBV7-9 to TRBJ2-5; 8 bases match TRBD1. V lost 2 bases to trimming and J lost 1 base; unmatched junction nucleotides: 3. The CDR3 spans 15 residues. Germline assignment: CDR1 SEHNR and CDR2 FQNEAQ (reference sequence). The CDR3 here is CASSLNDRGQETQYF. DNA for the CDR3: TGTGCCAGCAGCTTAAACGACAGGGGCCAAGAGACCCAGTACTTC.

This clone was seen only a few times. The chain links TRBV6-5 to TRBJ1-1; D is possibly TRBD1 (5 bases). V was cut by 5 bases and J by 1 base, with 14 bases left in between. This CDR3 has 15 amino acids. Germline CDR1 MNHEY, CDR2 SVGAGI. The CDR3 loop reads CASSPLGGANTEAFF. In nucleotides, the CDR3 is TGTGCCAGCAGTCCACTGGGGGGAGCGAACACTGAAGCTTTCTTT.

Only a few counts were recorded for this clone. Other DNA variants within this sample encode the same CDR3. The rearrangement joins TRBV6-1 to TRBJ1-2; D is possibly TRBD1 (6 bases). CDR1 and CDR2 from the germline V gene are MNHNS and SASEGT. The CDR3 has 12 amino acids. V lost 3 bases and J lost 5, with 7 bases in between. CDR3 in amino acids: CASSDRGYGYTF. In nucleotides, the CDR3 is TGTGCCAGCAGTGACAGGGGTTATGGCTACACCTTC.

The chain couples TRBV5-1 to TRBJ1-2; 11 bases are shared with TRBD1. CDR3 length equals 13 residues. Germline V gene sequence: CDR1 SGHRS, CDR2 YFSETQ. V lost 6 bases and J lost 6; bases outside the gene matches: 4. As DNA, the CDR3 is TGCGCCAGCACCGGACAGGGGGCGGATGGCTACACCTTC. The encoded protein is CASTGQGADGYTF.

This clone was observed a single time. The rearrangement joins TRBV30 to TRBJ2-7; the D gene is possibly TRBD2 (5 bases). CDR1 GTSNPN and CDR2 SVGIG come from the germline V gene (reference sequence). The CDR3 totals 11 residues. CDR3 in DNA: TGTGCTACGAGGGACTCCTACGAGCAGTACTTC. This sequence encodes CATRDSYEQYF.

The chain employs TRBV7-9 and TRBJ2-3; perhaps TRBD2 as D (6 bases). The germline V and J ends were trimmed by 2 bases and 2 bases, with 23 bases remaining between them. The CDR3 runs to 19 residues. The germline gives CDR1 SEHNR, CDR2 FQNEAQ (reference sequence). CDR3 nucleotides: TGTGCCAGCAGCTTAAACCCCGACTATTATGCGGGGTCCACAGATACGCAGTATTTT. Encoded protein: CASSLNPDYYAGSTDTQYF.

This clone came up a few times. The V gene is TRBV6-2 or TRBV6-3, the J gene TRBJ2-7; the D gene is possibly TRBD2 (5 bases). V lost 5 bases to trimming and J lost 7 bases, with 15 bases between them. This CDR3 has 13 residues. Germline V CDR1 and CDR2: MNHEY, SVGEGT. The CDR3 bases are TGTGCCAGCAGTAACGGACTGCCGCGGGAGCAGTACGTC. Its protein product is CASSNGLPREQYV.